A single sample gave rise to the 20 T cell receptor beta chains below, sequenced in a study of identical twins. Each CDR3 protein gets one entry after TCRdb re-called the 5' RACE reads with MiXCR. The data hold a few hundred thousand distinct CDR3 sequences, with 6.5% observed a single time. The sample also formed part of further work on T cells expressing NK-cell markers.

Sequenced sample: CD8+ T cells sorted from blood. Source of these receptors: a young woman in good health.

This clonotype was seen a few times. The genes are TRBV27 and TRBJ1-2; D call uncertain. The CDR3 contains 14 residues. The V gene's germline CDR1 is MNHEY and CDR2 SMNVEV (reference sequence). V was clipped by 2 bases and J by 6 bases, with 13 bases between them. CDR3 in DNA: TGTGCCAGCAGTTTAGGATTAGGGAGCGATGGCTACACCTTC. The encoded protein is CASSLGLGSDGYTF.

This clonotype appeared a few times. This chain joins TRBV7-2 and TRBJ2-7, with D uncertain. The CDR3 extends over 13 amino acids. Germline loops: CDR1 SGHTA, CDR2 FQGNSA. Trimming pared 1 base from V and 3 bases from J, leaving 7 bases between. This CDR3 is CASSLDQYYEQYF. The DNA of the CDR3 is TGTGCCAGCAGCTTAGATCAGTACTACGAGCAGTACTTC.

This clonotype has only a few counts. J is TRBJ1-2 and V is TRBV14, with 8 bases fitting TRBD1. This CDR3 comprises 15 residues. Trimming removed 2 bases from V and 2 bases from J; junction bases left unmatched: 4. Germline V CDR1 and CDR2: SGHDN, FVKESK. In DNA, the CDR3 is TGTGCCAGCAGCCAATGGACAGGGCTGAACTATGGCTACACCTTC. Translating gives CASSQWTGLNYGYTF.

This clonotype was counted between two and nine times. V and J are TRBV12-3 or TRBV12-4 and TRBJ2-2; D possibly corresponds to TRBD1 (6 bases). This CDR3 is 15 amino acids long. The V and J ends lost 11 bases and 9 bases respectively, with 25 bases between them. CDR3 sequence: CASGGGQTPRRELFF. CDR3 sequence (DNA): TGTGCCTCCGGAGGAGGACAGACTCCCCGCCGGGAGCTGTTTTTT.

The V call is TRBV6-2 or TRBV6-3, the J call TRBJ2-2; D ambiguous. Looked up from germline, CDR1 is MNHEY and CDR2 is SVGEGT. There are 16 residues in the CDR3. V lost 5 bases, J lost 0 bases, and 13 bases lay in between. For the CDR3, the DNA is TGTGCCAGCAGTCCCCCAGGCCAGTCGAACACCGGGGAGCTGTTTTTT. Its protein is CASSPPGQSNTGELFF.

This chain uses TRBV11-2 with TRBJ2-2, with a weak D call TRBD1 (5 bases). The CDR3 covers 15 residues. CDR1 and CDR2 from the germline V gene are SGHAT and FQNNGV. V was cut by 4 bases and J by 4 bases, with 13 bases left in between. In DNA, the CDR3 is TGTGCCAGCAGCTCCAGGGTCAGTTCCACCGGGGAGCTGTTTTTT. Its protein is CASSSRVSSTGELFF. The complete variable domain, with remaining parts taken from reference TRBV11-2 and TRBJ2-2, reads EAGVAQSPRYKIIEKRQSVAFWCNPISGHATLYWYQQILGQGPKLLIQFQNNGVVDDSQLPKDRFSAERLKGVDSTLKIQPAKLEDSAVYLCASSSRVSSTGELFFGEGSRLTVL.

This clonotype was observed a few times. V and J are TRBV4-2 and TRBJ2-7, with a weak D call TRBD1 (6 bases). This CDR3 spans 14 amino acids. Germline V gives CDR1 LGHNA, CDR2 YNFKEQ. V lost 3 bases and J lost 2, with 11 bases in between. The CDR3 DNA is TGTGCCAGCAGCCATCTGGACAGTGCCTACGAGCAGTACTTC. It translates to CASSHLDSAYEQYF.

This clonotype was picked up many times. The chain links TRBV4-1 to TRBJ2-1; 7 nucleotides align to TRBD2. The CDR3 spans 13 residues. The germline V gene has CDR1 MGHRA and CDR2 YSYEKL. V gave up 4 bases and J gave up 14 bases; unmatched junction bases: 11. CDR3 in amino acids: CASSPGPGLTKFF. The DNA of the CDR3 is TGCGCCAGCAGCCCTGGCCCGGGACTAACAAAGTTCTTC.

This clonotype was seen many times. This CDR3 is CASSLPGLGVNTEAFF. Written as DNA, the CDR3 is TGTGCCAGCAGTTTACCGGGGCTAGGGGTGAACACTGAAGCTTTCTTT. V is TRBV11-2 and J is TRBJ1-1; maybe TRBD1 (5 bases). V shed 6 bases and J shed 0 bases, with 17 bases lying between them. The CDR3 length is 16 residues. The V gene's germline CDR1 is SGHAT and CDR2 FQNNGV.

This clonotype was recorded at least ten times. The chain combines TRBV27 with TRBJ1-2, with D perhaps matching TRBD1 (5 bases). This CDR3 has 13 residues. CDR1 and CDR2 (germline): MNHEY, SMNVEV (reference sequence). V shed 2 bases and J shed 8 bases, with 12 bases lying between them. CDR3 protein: CASSLDQGRGYTF. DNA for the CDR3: TGTGCCAGCAGTTTAGACCAGGGTAGGGGCTACACCTTC.

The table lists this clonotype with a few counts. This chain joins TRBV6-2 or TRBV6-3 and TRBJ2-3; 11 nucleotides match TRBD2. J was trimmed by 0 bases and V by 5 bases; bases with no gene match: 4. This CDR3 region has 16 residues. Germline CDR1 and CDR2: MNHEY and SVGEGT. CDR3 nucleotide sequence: TGTGCCAGCAGTCGGACTAGCGGGCCAAGCACAGATACGCAGTATTTT. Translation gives CASSRTSGPSTDTQYF.

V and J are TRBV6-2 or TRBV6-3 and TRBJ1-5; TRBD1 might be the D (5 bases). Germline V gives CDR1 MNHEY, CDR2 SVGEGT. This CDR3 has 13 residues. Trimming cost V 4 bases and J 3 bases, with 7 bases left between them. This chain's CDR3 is CASSWGINQPQHF. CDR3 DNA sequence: TGTGCCAGCAGTTGGGGGATCAATCAGCCCCAGCATTTT.

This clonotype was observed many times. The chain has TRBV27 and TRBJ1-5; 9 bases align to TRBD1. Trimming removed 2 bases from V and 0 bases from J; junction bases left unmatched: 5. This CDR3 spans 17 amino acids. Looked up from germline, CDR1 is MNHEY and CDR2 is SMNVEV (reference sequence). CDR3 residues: CASSLGTGPYSNQPQHF. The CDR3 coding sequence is TGTGCCAGCAGTTTAGGGACAGGGCCGTATAGCAATCAGCCCCAGCATTTT.

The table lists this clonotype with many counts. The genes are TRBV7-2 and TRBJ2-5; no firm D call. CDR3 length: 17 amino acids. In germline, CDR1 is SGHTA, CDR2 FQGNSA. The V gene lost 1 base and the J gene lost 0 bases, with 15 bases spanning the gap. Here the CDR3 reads CASSLGSELHHQETQYF. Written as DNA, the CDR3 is TGTGCCAGCAGCTTAGGGAGTGAACTACACCACCAAGAGACCCAGTACTTC.

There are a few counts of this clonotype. CDR3 sequence (DNA): TGTGCCAGCAGCCTCGGGATCGGTTACGAGCAGTACTTC. Translation: CASSLGIGYEQYF. This sequence joins TRBV7-9 and TRBJ2-7; maybe TRBD2 (5 bases). This CDR3 has 13 residues. Trimming pared 5 bases from V and 4 bases from J, leaving 12 bases between. Germline CDR1 and CDR2: SEHNR and FQNEAQ (reference sequence).

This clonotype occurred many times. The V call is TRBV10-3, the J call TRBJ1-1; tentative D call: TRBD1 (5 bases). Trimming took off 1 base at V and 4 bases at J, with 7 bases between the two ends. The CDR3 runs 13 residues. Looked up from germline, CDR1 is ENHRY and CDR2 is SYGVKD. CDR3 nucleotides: TGTGCCATCAGTGAGTTGGGGGGCACTGAAGCTTTCTTT. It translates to CAISELGGTEAFF.

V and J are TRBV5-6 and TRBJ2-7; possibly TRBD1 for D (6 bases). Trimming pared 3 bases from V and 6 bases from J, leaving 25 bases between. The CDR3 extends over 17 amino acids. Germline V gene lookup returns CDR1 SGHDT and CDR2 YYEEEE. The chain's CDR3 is CASSSHLQGDGGSEQYF. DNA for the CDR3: TGTGCCAGCAGCTCACACTTACAGGGTGATGGTGGGAGCGAGCAGTACTTC.

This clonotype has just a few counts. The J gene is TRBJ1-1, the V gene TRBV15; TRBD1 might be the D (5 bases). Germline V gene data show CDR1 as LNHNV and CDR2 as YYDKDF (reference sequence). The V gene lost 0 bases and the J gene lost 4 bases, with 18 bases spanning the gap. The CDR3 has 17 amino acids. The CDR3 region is CATSRDRQGPIPTEAFF. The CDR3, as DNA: TGTGCCACCAGCAGAGATAGGCAGGGTCCAATCCCCACTGAAGCTTTCTTT. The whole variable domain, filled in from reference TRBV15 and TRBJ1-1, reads DAMVIQNPRYQVTQFGKPVTLSCSQTLNHNVMYWYQQKSSQAPKLLFHYYDKDFNNEADTPDNFQSRRPNTSFCFLDIRSPGLGDTAMYLCATSRDRQGPIPTEAFFGQGTRLTVV.

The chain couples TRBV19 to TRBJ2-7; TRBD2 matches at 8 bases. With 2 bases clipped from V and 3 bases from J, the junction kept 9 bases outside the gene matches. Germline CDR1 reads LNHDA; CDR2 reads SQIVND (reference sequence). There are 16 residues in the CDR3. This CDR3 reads CASSIRLALSHYEQYF. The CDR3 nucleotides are TGTGCCAGTAGTATACGACTAGCGCTGTCCCACTACGAGCAGTACTTC.

The DNA for the CDR3 is TGTGCCAGCAGCTTTATTGCGGAACAAGAGACCCAGTACTTC. Its protein is CASSFIAEQETQYF. V gene TRBV9 combines with J gene TRBJ2-5; D gene unclear. Germline V gives CDR1 SGDLS, CDR2 YYNGEE. The germline V and J ends were trimmed by 4 bases and 2 bases, with 12 bases remaining between them. CDR3 length equals 14 residues.